The T cell receptor beta chain described here comes from a study of blood T cells in healthy people across ages (dated by TCRdb to about 2015). For context, the study as a whole: In model experiments, roughly one uniquely barcoded TCR beta cDNA molecule per two T cells was captured by template switching. The study measured age-related changes in TCR beta repertoire diversity using deep sequencing normalized with unique cDNA molecular identifiers. The donors were divided into four age groups: young (average about 16 years), middle-aged (approximately 42), aged (about 56) and long-lived (roughly 88). Donors of different ages were randomly distributed across sequencing lanes to avoid experimental bias. Using the same blood draw, the study looked at two additional independent replicas of 1 million unique cDNA reads for two donors, one aged 18 to 29 and the other aged 80 or older. What the research found in general, with its limitations: Total diversity estimates from one million sequenced T cells were considered lower bounds and underestimates. Bulk unsorted PBMC profiling prevented conclusive comparison of naive and antigen-experienced compartments. Observed TCR beta diversity per million T cells fell roughly linearly with age, and a significant reduction was already apparent by age roughly 41. Donor CMV infection status was unknown, potentially confounding age-related changes in expanded clonotypes. Compared with the aged group, more naive CD4+ T cells, fewer expanded clones and increased TCR diversity were shown by the long-lived group, suggesting age selection. Observed TCR beta diversity correlated strongly with the percentage of naive T cells measured by flow cytometry.

As regards this clonotype: This receptor's antigen is unknown. Qualities for individual bases were not recorded, and no much larger clone is one base off.

The donors were 40 or so Caucasian individuals from Russia, aged roughly 6 to 100 years, who were systemically healthy. Each donor gave approximately 9.3 milliliters of peripheral blood, collected into EDTA-treated Vacutainer tubes. Ficoll-Paque density-gradient centrifugation was used to isolate PBMCs, with at least 6 million per sample. Total RNA, at least 6 micrograms per sample, was extracted from PBMCs with Trizol reagent. The percentages of naive CD45RAhigh/CD27high T cells were determined by flow cytometry on a PBMC aliquot from every donor. The library was made by 5' RACE. Sequencing was performed on an Illumina HiSeq 2500. A second PCR of about 7 to 12 cycles was run with a J-beta primer mix and a sample-barcoded 5' primer. Each TCR beta cDNA molecule received a unique molecular identifier from a template-switch 5' adaptor carrying 12 random nucleotides. At least 2.5 million CDR3-containing paired-end reads were obtained from each sample. First-strand cDNA was synthesized from all RNA with the Mint cDNA synthesis kit, primed by a TRBC-specific oligonucleotide. Following uracil-DNA glycosylase treatment, all cDNA underwent a first 18-cycle PCR with the universal primers M1SS and BC2_uni_R. As for the original processing: Each sample was normalized by randomly selecting 1 million high-quality reads, each carrying a distinct molecular identifier. Reads with shared molecular identifiers were discarded instead of being binned into consensus sequences. CDR3 identification, clonotype clustering and error correction used MiTCR with a Q25 quality threshold and the strictest error-elimination algorithm. Lower-bound total TCR beta diversity was estimated with a nonparametric unseen species model using Euler transformation. TCRdb's own reprocessing of the public reads used fastp at Q25 and MiXCR and kept productive beta chains. When rows share a CDR3 protein, they turn into one entry using the most common DNA and genes. These V and J calls originate from TCRdb's pipeline instead of the authors' own analysis. This sample holds over 1,500,000 distinct CDR3 sequences; about 49% were observed only once. The ten largest clonotypes hold roughly 2% of the sample.

The CDR3 sequence holds 15 residues, the cysteine and phenylalanine included. The sequence is cut down to CDR3 DNA, 45 bases in frame from base 1. Trimming costs V 2 bases and J 7 bases, and their ends lie 15 bases apart. The sample consisted of blood. The sequence was obtained from a middle-aged woman in good health. The sequence is built from TRBV12-3 or TRBV12-4 and TRBJ1-5; TRBD1 is a weak D gene call, 6 bases matching. The DNA is as follows: TGTGCCAGCAGTTTATCACAGGGAATACGCCAGCCCCAGCATTTT. Its protein reads: CASSLSQGIRQPQHF.